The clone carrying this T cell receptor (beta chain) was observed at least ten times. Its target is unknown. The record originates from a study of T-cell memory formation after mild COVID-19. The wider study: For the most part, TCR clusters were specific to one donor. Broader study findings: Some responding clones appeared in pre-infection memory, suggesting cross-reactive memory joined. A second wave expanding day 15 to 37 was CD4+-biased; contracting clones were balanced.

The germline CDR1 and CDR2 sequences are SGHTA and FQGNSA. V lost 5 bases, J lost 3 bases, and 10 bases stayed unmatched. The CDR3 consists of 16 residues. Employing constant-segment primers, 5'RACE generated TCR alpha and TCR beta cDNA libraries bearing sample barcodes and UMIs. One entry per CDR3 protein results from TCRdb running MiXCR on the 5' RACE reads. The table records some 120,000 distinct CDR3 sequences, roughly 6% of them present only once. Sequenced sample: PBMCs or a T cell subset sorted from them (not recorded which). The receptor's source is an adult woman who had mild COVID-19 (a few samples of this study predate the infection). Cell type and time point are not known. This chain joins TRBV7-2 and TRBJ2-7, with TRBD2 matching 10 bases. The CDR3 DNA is TGTGCCAGCAGCCCAAATAGCGGGAGGACTTACTACGAGCAGTACTTC. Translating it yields CASSPNSGRTYYEQYF.